The clone carrying this TCR beta chain was observed a handful of times. The data are from a study of response to subunit inactivated influenza vaccine. MiXCR, run by TCRdb on the RT-PCR reads, gives a single entry per CDR3 protein. The top ten hold less than 30% of the sample, which has roughly 190,000 distinct CDR3 sequences, approximately 12% seen once. V shed 8 bases and J shed 0 bases, with 19 bases lying between them. The germline CDR1 and CDR2 sequences are SGHVS and FQNEAQ. CDR3 size: 16 residues. These data were likewise used in another study, on T cells expressing NK-cell markers. That report notes: Template switching by 5'RACE with UMIs generated the TCR beta cDNA.

J is TRBJ1-1 and V is TRBV7-8; D is perhaps TRBD1 (6 bases). This specimen was CD8+ T cells sorted from PBMCs, taken 11 to 12 days after vaccination. The sequence was obtained from a man over 45 who received an inactivated influenza vaccine. The CDR3 sequence: CASSKDRVPMNTEAFF. The CDR3 bases are TGTGCCAGCTCCAAGGACAGAGTCCCGATGAACACTGAAGCTTTCTTT.